The 11 T cell receptor beta chains below come from one sample, sequenced in a study of blood T cell repertoires in COVID-19. Libraries were prepared by immunoSEQ multiplex PCR; TCRdb keeps only in-frame clonotypes and omits some of them. The sample comprises approximately 99,000 clones, over 75% of which are singletons, and more than 3.5% rests with the top ten. Sequenced input: peripheral blood. The receptors come from a woman in her sixties or seventies with acute or convalescent COVID-19.

The chain joins TRBV7-8 to TRBJ2-7, with a possible D match to TRBD1 (5 bases). The V end was cut by 2 bases, the J end by 7 bases, with 12 bases between. CDR1 SGHVS and CDR2 FQNEAQ come from the germline V gene. CDR3 length: 13 amino acids. Written as DNA, the CDR3 is TGTGCCAGCAGCTTAATTCCAGGGTCAGAGCAGTACTTC. It translates to CASSLIPGSEQYF.

The genes are TRBV7-9 and TRBJ2-3; TRBD1 matches at 9 bases. Germline V gene sequence: CDR1 SEHNR, CDR2 FQNEAQ (reference sequence). The length of the CDR3 is 14 residues. Trimming took 3 bases from V and 6 from J; bases not matched to a gene: 4. CDR3 loop: CASSLDRGVDTQYF. In DNA form, the CDR3 reads TGTGCCAGCAGCTTGGACAGGGGAGTGGATACGCAGTATTTT.

The chain uses TRBV4-2 and TRBJ2-2; D uncertain. This CDR3 comprises 14 residues. V lost 3 bases to trimming and J lost 4 bases, with 9 bases between them. Germline V CDR1 and CDR2: LGHNA, YNFKEQ. This CDR3 reads CASSHPYLTGELFF. Here the CDR3 DNA reads TGTGCCAGCAGCCACCCCTACCTCACCGGGGAGCTGTTTTTT.

The CDR3 DNA reads as TGTGCCTGGAGTGTACCTAGCGGGAGGGGGTTCTTC. It is translated as CAWSVPSGRGFF. The chain links TRBV30 to TRBJ2-1, with TRBD2 matching over 12 bases. V shed 0 bases and J 15 bases; nucleotides not matched to a gene: 3. Germline V gene lookup returns CDR1 GTSNPN and CDR2 SVGIG (reference sequence). This CDR3 has 12 residues.

The chain employs TRBV7-9 and TRBJ2-2, with a tentative D call TRBD2 (6 bases). The CDR3 loop spans 14 amino acids. Looked up from germline, CDR1 is SEHNR and CDR2 is FQNEAQ (reference sequence). With 5 bases removed from V and 7 bases from J, the gap between germline ends came to 14 bases. The CDR3 DNA is TGTGCCAGCAGCAGACGGGGGAATGACGGGGAGCTGTTTTTT. Amino acids: CASSRRGNDGELFF. The full variable domain, completed using reference TRBV7-9 and TRBJ2-2, is DTGVSQNPRHKITKRGQNVTFRCDPISEHNRLYWYRQTLGQGPEFLTYFQNEAQLEKSRLLSDRFSAERPKGSFSTLEIQRTEQGDSAMYLCASSRRGNDGELFFGEGSRLTVL.

This chain joins TRBV19 and TRBJ1-2, with D possibly matching TRBD1 (6 bases). Trimming took 4 bases from V and 4 from J, leaving 13 bases between them. Germline CDR1 LNHDA, CDR2 SQIVND (reference sequence). This CDR3 contains 14 residues. For the CDR3, the DNA is TGTGCCAGTAGTACCCGGACAGTGACCTATGGCTACACCTTC. Translated: CASSTRTVTYGYTF.

The chain is built from TRBV19 and TRBJ2-7, with D possibly TRBD1 on 6 matching bases. V shed 6 bases and J shed 6 bases, with 15 bases lying between them. This CDR3 region has 13 residues. In germline, CDR1 is LNHDA, CDR2 SQIVND (reference sequence). The CDR3 coding sequence is TGTGCCAGTAGCCACCGGACAGTCGGCGAGCAGTACTTC. As protein: CASSHRTVGEQYF.

V is TRBV11-3 and J is TRBJ2-1; 8 nucleotides agree with TRBD1. This CDR3 is 19 amino acids long. The germline CDR1 and CDR2 sequences are SGHNT and YENEEA. The ends lost 0 bases at V and 1 base at J; junction bases unmatched: 11. The CDR3, as DNA: TGTGCCAGCAGCTTAGATCTCAGGGGGCGAATTTTTTCCTACAATGAGCAGTTCTTC. It translates to CASSLDLRGRIFSYNEQFF.

This chain uses TRBV2 with TRBJ1-2; D is possibly TRBD1 (5 bases). Germline V CDR1 and CDR2: SNHLY, FYNNEI. The CDR3 loop spans 15 amino acids. Trimming removed 7 bases at V and 3 bases at J, with 18 bases between. CDR3 nucleotides: TGTGCCAGCATGGGGCAGCCCCTATACGACTATGGCTACACCTTC. Protein sequence: CASMGQPLYDYGYTF.

The rearrangement links TRBV19 to TRBJ1-2, with TRBD1 as a possible D gene (6 bases). Trimming took off 3 bases at V and 4 bases at J, with 18 bases between the two ends. Germline-derived CDR1 and CDR2 are LNHDA and SQIVND (reference sequence). The CDR3 length is 16 residues. In DNA form, the CDR3 reads TGTGCCAGTAGTATTGGCTCAGGGGCGGCCGGCTATGGCTACACCTTC. This translates into CASSIGSGAAGYGYTF. Combining the CDR3 with reference TRBV19 and TRBJ1-2 gives the whole variable domain DGGITQSPKYLFRKEGQNVTLSCEQNLNHDAMYWYRQDPGQGLRLIYYSQIVNDFQKGDIAEGYSVSREKKESFPLTVTSAQKNPTAFYLCASSIGSGAAGYGYTFGSGTRLTVV.

The chain uses TRBV28 and TRBJ1-2; no firm D call. The V gene lost 1 base and the J gene lost 2 bases, with 5 bases spanning the gap. There are 13 residues in the CDR3. Looked up from germline, CDR1 is MDHEN and CDR2 is SYDVKM. In DNA, the CDR3 is TGTGCCAGCAGTTTATCAGGAAACTATGGCTACACCTTC. It yields the protein CASSLSGNYGYTF.